These 20 T cell receptor beta chains share one sample of origin, sequenced in a study of blood T cell repertoires in COVID-19. Measured with immunoSEQ multiplex PCR; TCRdb has only the in-frame clones, and not every one. This repertoire shows some 59,000 clones, over 65% found once; its top ten account for less than 25%. Sequenced input: peripheral blood. These receptor sequences come from an older man with active or convalescent COVID-19.

There are a few counts of this clone. The V gene is TRBV9, the J gene TRBJ1-2, with TRBD1 matching over 10 bases. CDR1 SGDLS and CDR2 YYNGEE come from the germline V gene. V gave up 0 bases and J gave up 8 bases; unmatched junction bases: 7. The CDR3 contains 15 residues. Here the CDR3 DNA reads TGTGCCAGCAGCGTAGCTAGGACAGGGGGAGGCGGCTACACCTTC. Translated, it gives CASSVARTGGGGYTF.

This clone appeared a single time. The chain has TRBV7-9 and TRBJ2-5; TRBD2 matches at 7 bases. The CDR3 covers 18 residues. Germline CDR1 reads SEHNR; CDR2 reads FQNEAQ (reference sequence). J gave up 0 bases and V 4 bases, and 14 bases lay outside the gene matches. CDR3 coding DNA: TGTGCCAGCAGCTCTAGCGGTGAGAGGGGCGGGTACCAAGAGACCCAGTACTTC. Protein sequence: CASSSSGERGGYQETQYF.

This clone ranks as medium-sized. The gene calls are TRBV5-1 and TRBJ1-6, with D tentatively TRBD1 (5 bases). The germline V and J ends were trimmed by 4 bases and 13 bases, with 15 bases remaining between them. This CDR3 is 13 amino acids long. From germline, CDR1 is SGHRS and CDR2 YFSETQ. The CDR3 nucleotides are TGCGCCAGCAGCCAAGGGGATCCGGGTCCCCTCCACTTT. It specifies CASSQGDPGPLHF.

The chain couples TRBV6-5 to TRBJ2-7; 8 bases align to TRBD2. Unmatched junction bases numbered 5, after V lost 5 bases and J lost 2 bases. The CDR3 length is 14 residues. Germline-derived CDR1 and CDR2 are MNHEY and SVGAGI. The CDR3 region has the DNA TGTGCCAGCAGTCCGCCGGGACTAGCCTACGAGCAGTACTTC. Its translation is CASSPPGLAYEQYF.

The gene calls are TRBV6-6 and TRBJ1-1; D possibly corresponds to TRBD1 (5 bases). Trimming took 7 bases from V and 11 from J, leaving 20 bases between them. This CDR3 has 13 residues. Germline CDR1 MNHNY, CDR2 SVGAGI (reference sequence). For the CDR3, the DNA is TGTGCCAGCAATACTCCCGGGGGGGGAGCTGCTTTCTTT. Translation gives CASNTPGGGAAFF.

The chain couples TRBV6-5 to TRBJ1-5, with TRBD1 matching over 10 bases. This CDR3 spans 15 amino acids. With V trimmed by 5 bases and J by 10 bases, 11 bases remained unmatched. Germline assignment: CDR1 MNHEY and CDR2 SVGAGI. CDR3 region: CASSTSGTGVQPQHF. DNA for the CDR3: TGTGCCAGCAGTACCTCCGGGACAGGGGTCCAACCCCAGCATTTT.

This clone came up a few times. The rearrangement uses TRBV11-2 and TRBJ2-7; TRBD2 matches at 8 bases. J lost 3 bases, V lost 7 bases, and 8 bases had no gene match. Germline loops: CDR1 SGHAT, CDR2 FQNNGV. This CDR3 has 14 amino acids. This chain's CDR3 is CASTPGGRNYEQYF. CDR3 coding DNA: TGTGCCAGCACCCCGGGGGGGCGGAACTACGAGCAGTACTTC.

The chain recombines TRBV5-8 with TRBJ1-1; 7 bases line up with TRBD1. The CDR3 loop spans 14 amino acids. V was clipped by 4 bases and J by 4 bases; unmatched bases: 7. Per the germline V gene, CDR1 is SGHTS and CDR2 is YDEGEE. Written as DNA, the CDR3 is TGTGCCAGCAGCCGAAAGACAGGGACCACTGAAGCTTTCTTT. Its protein product is CASSRKTGTTEAFF. The full variable domain, its missing parts supplied by reference TRBV5-8 and TRBJ1-1, is EAGVTQSPTHLIKTRGQQATLRCSPISGHTSVYWYQQALGLGLQFLLWYDEGEERNRGNFPPRFSGRQFPNYSSELNVNALELEDSALYLCASSRKTGTTEAFFGQGTRLTVV.

The chain links TRBV19 to TRBJ1-5; 7 positions match TRBD1. The CDR3 is made up of 15 amino acids. CDR1 and CDR2 from the germline V gene are LNHDA and SQIVND (reference sequence). J lost 4 bases, V lost 11 bases, and 14 bases had no gene match. The CDR3 loop reads CAGSQTGSGNQPQHF. CDR3 sequence (DNA): TGTGCCGGATCCCAGACAGGGTCAGGGAATCAGCCCCAGCATTTT.

The rearrangement links TRBV6-5 to TRBJ1-5; TRBD1 matches 7 bases. The germline V gene encodes CDR1 MNHEY and CDR2 SVGAGI. The CDR3 is 13 residues long. V shed 6 bases and J 6 bases; nucleotides not matched to a gene: 5. The CDR3 sequence: CASREQGGQPQHF. DNA of the CDR3: TGTGCCAGCAGGGAGCAGGGGGGTCAGCCCCAGCATTTT.

This clone came up once. CDR3 in amino acids: CASSQELAGAISTDTQYF. CDR3 DNA sequence: TGTGCCAGCAGCCAAGAGTTAGCGGGGGCGATAAGCACAGATACGCAGTATTTT. The chain employs TRBV3-1 (or the pseudogene TRBV3-2) and TRBJ2-3; 9 nucleotides line up with TRBD2. Germline-derived CDR1 and CDR2 are LGHDT and YNNKEL (reference sequence). The ends lost 0 bases at V and 0 bases at J; junction bases unmatched: 7. This CDR3 comprises 18 residues.

The rearrangement links TRBV5-1 to TRBJ1-1; D is possibly TRBD1 (5 bases). Germline CDR1 reads SGHRS; CDR2 reads YFSETQ. Trimming cost V 2 bases and J 8 bases, with 13 bases left between them. The length of the CDR3 is 13 residues. CDR3 sequence (DNA): TGCGCCAGCAGCTTTCAGGGCTCGGTCGAAGCTTTCTTT. It encodes CASSFQGSVEAFF.

This chain uses TRBV3-1 (or the pseudogene TRBV3-2) with TRBJ2-3; 10 bases match TRBD2. Germline values: CDR1 LGHDT, CDR2 YNNKEL (reference sequence). This CDR3 is built from 15 residues. V was pared by 4 bases and J by 2 bases, with 3 bases of the junction left unmatched. The CDR3 DNA reads as TGTGCCAGCAGCCCTAGCGGGGGTTACACAGATACGCAGTATTTT. Amino acids: CASSPSGGYTDTQYF.

The count of this clone is one. The chain has TRBV7-9 and TRBJ2-3; a possible D gene is TRBD2 (5 bases). Trimming cost V 1 base and J 2 bases, with 7 bases left between them. CDR3 length: 14 residues. CDR1 is SEHNR and CDR2 is FQNEAQ in the germline V gene (reference sequence). DNA for the CDR3: TGTGCCAGCAGCTTAGACGGGGACACAGATACGCAGTATTTT. This gives the protein CASSLDGDTDTQYF.

This sequence joins TRBV27 and TRBJ1-5; TRBD1 matches at 8 bases. Looked up from germline, CDR1 is MNHEY and CDR2 is SMNVEV (reference sequence). The V and J ends lost 4 bases and 4 bases, in that order; junction bases with no gene match: 6. The CDR3 covers 15 residues. As DNA, the CDR3 is TGTGCCAGCAGTTGGGGGACAGGAGCTAATCAGCCCCAGCATTTT. It translates to CASSWGTGANQPQHF.

The chain joins TRBV7-8 to TRBJ2-5, with D hard to call. Germline V gene lookup returns CDR1 SGHVS and CDR2 FQNEAQ. V was cut by 1 base and J by 6 bases, with 6 bases left in between. The CDR3 runs 12 residues. The CDR3 nucleotides are TGTGCCAGCAGCTTAGGCAGTAAGACCCAGTACTTC. This codes for CASSLGSKTQYF.

CDR3: CASSQVLGRTGAYNEQFF. CDR3 sequence (DNA): TGCGCCAGCAGCCAAGTTTTGGGCCGGACAGGGGCATACAATGAGCAGTTCTTC. The V and J genes are TRBV4-3 and TRBJ2-1; 9 positions agree with TRBD1. The CDR3 sequence is 18 residues long. CDR1 and CDR2 (germline): LGHNA, YSLEER. The V segment lost 1 base and the J segment 4 bases; nucleotides outside the gene matches: 11.

V and J are TRBV18 and TRBJ2-7; 9 bases are a match to TRBD1. Germline CDR1 KGHSH, CDR2 LQKENI. This CDR3 is built from 15 residues. V shed 0 bases, J shed 4 bases, and the junction held 4 bases outside the gene matches. The CDR3: CASSPPGTGPYEQYF. In DNA, the CDR3 is TGTGCCAGCTCACCACCCGGGACAGGGCCATACGAGCAGTACTTC.

This clone showed up just once. V is TRBV18 and J is TRBJ2-3; D is undetermined. Germline lookup yields CDR1 KGHSH and CDR2 LQKENI. This CDR3 spans 13 amino acids. V was clipped by 3 bases and J by 5 bases, with 9 bases between them. The CDR3 bases are TGTGCCAGCTCACCCCGGTCCCGAGATACGCAGTATTTT. As protein: CASSPRSRDTQYF.

This rearrangement joins TRBV10-1 to TRBJ1-1; no reliable D call. The V end lost 3 bases, the J end lost 8 bases, and 13 bases lay between the germline ends. The CDR3 runs 13 residues. Germline lookup yields CDR1 WNHNN and CDR2 SYGVQD (reference sequence). The CDR3 here is CASSEPGREEAFF. The CDR3 DNA sequence: TGCGCCAGCAGTGAACCCGGGAGAGAGGAAGCTTTCTTT.